These T cell receptor beta chains were read from a single sample in a study of blood T cell repertoires in COVID-19. Libraries were prepared by immunoSEQ multiplex PCR; TCRdb keeps only in-frame clonotypes and omits some of them. The sample has about 220,000 clones, around 84% seen once. The sample was peripheral blood. All receptors come from a middle-aged man with active or convalescent COVID-19. The CDR3 runs from the conserved cysteine through the conserved F or W. D genes are given only for firm matches. Part of the rows lack a size; the others show once, few, many or a class for expanded clones.

d_call,j_call,v_call,clone_size,cdr3_aa,cdr3_nt
TRBD1,TRBJ1-1,TRBV4-3,once,CASSQDLGQFSEAFF,TGCGCCAGCAGCCAAGATCTGGGACAGTTCTCTGAAGCTTTCTTT
.,TRBJ2-5,TRBV28,.,CASTAQIQETQYF,TGTGCCAGCACCGCCCAGATCCAAGAGACCCAGTACTTC
.,TRBJ2-1,TRBV4-1,.,CASSQTRVNEQFF,TGCGCCAGCAGCCAGACCAGGGTAAATGAGCAGTTCTTC
TRBD2,TRBJ2-3,TRBV5-1,.,CASSTSGGADTQYF,TGCGCCAGCAGCACTAGCGGTGGGGCAGATACGCAGTATTTT
.,TRBJ2-5,TRBV15,.,CATSREGRGTLLTETQYF,TGTGCCACCAGCAGAGAAGGTCGGGGTACTCTCCTTACAGAGACCCAGTACTTC
TRBD1,TRBJ2-3,TRBV28,.,CASSPLDRVAWFTQYF,TGTGCCAGCAGTCCCTTGGACAGGGTGGCTTGGTTTACGCAGTATTTT
TRBD1,TRBJ2-1,TRBV7-2,.,CASSATGTGVYNEQFF,TGTGCCAGCAGCGCCACCGGGACAGGAGTATACAATGAGCAGTTCTTC
.,TRBJ2-7,TRBV7-2,.,CASSLVVSTSEQYF,TGTGCCAGCAGCTTAGTTGTCTCCACATCAGAGCAGTACTTC
.,TRBJ2-5,TRBV7-2,.,CASSPKKNLQETQYF,TGTGCCAGCAGCCCAAAGAAGAACTTACAAGAGACCCAGTACTTC
.,TRBJ1-2,TRBV7-9,.,CASSLAENYGYTF,TGTGCCAGCAGCTTAGCAGAGAACTATGGCTACACCTTC
TRBD1,TRBJ1-6,TRBV5-4,.,CASSLTGTGEPLHF,TGTGCCAGCAGCTTAACCGGGACAGGGGAACCCCTCCACTTT
TRBD2,TRBJ2-7,TRBV5-5,.,CASSSGLAASYEQYF,TGTGCCAGCAGCTCGGGACTAGCGGCCTCCTACGAGCAGTACTTC
.,TRBJ2-1,TRBV11-2,few,CASSSTGFGEQFF,TGTGCCAGCAGCTCAACAGGGTTCGGTGAGCAGTTCTTC
TRBD1,TRBJ2-6,TRBV2,.,CASNRDRDSGANVLTF,TGTGCCAGCAATAGGGACAGGGACTCTGGGGCCAACGTCCTGACTTTC
.,TRBJ2-1,TRBV11-2,once,CASSLATSYNEQFF,TGTGCCAGCAGCTTAGCTACCTCCTACAATGAGCAGTTCTTC
.,TRBJ1-2,TRBV3-1/TRBV3-2,.,CASSPRGSHGYTF,TGTGCCAGCAGCCCGAGAGGGAGTCACGGCTACACCTTC
TRBD1,TRBJ1-2,TRBV29-1,.,CSGTTGNYGYTF,TGCAGCGGAACGACAGGGAACTATGGCTACACCTTC
.,TRBJ2-6,TRBV5-1,.,CASSLAPSSGANVLTF,TGCGCCAGCAGCTTGGCTCCCAGCTCTGGGGCCAACGTCCTGACTTTC
TRBD2,TRBJ2-2,TRBV19,.,CASSIYLAGGTGELFF,TGTGCCAGTAGTATCTACCTAGCGGGGGGCACCGGGGAGCTGTTTTTT
TRBD1,TRBJ1-6,TRBV7-8,.,CASSARQGPASPLHF,TGTGCCAGCAGCGCGAGACAGGGCCCAGCTTCACCCCTCCACTTT
TRBD1,TRBJ1-4,TRBV6-5,.,CASSHSSDRGEKLFF,TGTGCCAGCAGTCATTCCTCCGACAGGGGTGAAAAACTGTTTTTT
TRBD2,TRBJ2-3,TRBV2,.,CASEVEVGGSTDTQYF,TGTGCCAGCGAGGTAGAGGTCGGGGGGTCCACAGATACGCAGTATTTT
TRBD1,TRBJ2-1,TRBV6-2/TRBV6-3,.,CASSYGGQGARYNEQFF,TGTGCCAGCAGTTACGGGGGACAGGGGGCGCGCTACAATGAGCAGTTCTTC
.,TRBJ2-1,TRBV28,.,CASSQPRERDGEQFF,TGTGCCAGCAGTCAACCCCGGGAAAGGGATGGTGAGCAGTTCTTC
.,TRBJ2-1,TRBV12-3/TRBV12-4,once,CASSMTVYNEQFF,TGTGCCAGCAGCATGACAGTCTACAATGAGCAGTTCTTC
.,TRBJ1-5,TRBV19,.,CASSMEVINQPQHF,TGTGCCAGTAGTATGGAGGTTATTAATCAGCCCCAGCATTTT
.,TRBJ1-1,TRBV28,.,CASSLFGQGRWNTEAFF,TGTGCCAGCAGTTTATTCGGCCAGGGCCGTTGGAACACTGAAGCTTTCTTT
TRBD2,TRBJ2-3,TRBV11-2,.,CASSLDWLAGETDTQYF,TGTGCCAGCAGCTTAGATTGGTTAGCGGGAGAGACAGATACGCAGTATTTT
TRBD2,TRBJ2-3,TRBV6-6,once,CASSQTGLAGSTDTQYF,TGTGCCAGCAGTCAAACGGGACTAGCGGGAAGCACAGATACGCAGTATTTT
.,TRBJ1-1,TRBV27,.,CASSWSGFSMNTEAFF,TGTGCCAGCAGTTGGAGCGGCTTTAGCATGAACACTGAAGCTTTCTTT
.,TRBJ1-2,TRBV6-5,.,CASRSGANYGYTF,TGTGCCAGCAGATCAGGGGCTAACTATGGCTACACCTTC
.,TRBJ2-1,TRBV25-1,.,CASSESGRGSYNEQFF,TGTGCCAGCAGTGAATCCGGGCGGGGCTCCTACAATGAGCAGTTCTTC
.,TRBJ2-5,TRBV5-6,.,CASSPWPRPETQYF,TGTGCCAGCAGCCCTTGGCCGCGGCCAGAGACCCAGTACTTC
TRBD1,TRBJ1-5,TRBV4-1,.,CASSQEAGGPFQPQHF,TGCGCCAGCAGCCAAGAGGCAGGGGGGCCCTTTCAGCCCCAGCATTTT
TRBD1,TRBJ2-1,TRBV5-5,once,CASSPTGGASPYNEQFF,TGTGCCAGCAGCCCGACAGGGGGCGCGTCCCCCTACAATGAGCAGTTCTTC
.,TRBJ1-6,TRBV6-5,.,CANSGTSRSPLHF,TGTGCCAACTCGGGGACTTCACGATCACCCCTCCACTTT
TRBD1,TRBJ2-7,TRBV5-4,.,CASSLGTGAYEQYF,TGTGCCAGCAGCCTGGGGACAGGGGCCTACGAGCAGTACTTC
.,TRBJ2-3,TRBV5-4,.,CASSSGTSMTDTQYF,TGTGCCAGCAGCTCTGGAACTAGTATGACAGATACGCAGTATTTT
.,TRBJ1-6,TRBV3-1/TRBV3-2,.,CASSPTEGTQNSPLHF,TGTGCCAGCAGCCCTACGGAGGGCACGCAGAATTCACCCCTCCACTTT
.,TRBJ2-6,TRBV9,many,CASSASGPFLSGANVLTF,TGTGCCAGCAGCGCAAGCGGGCCCTTCCTCTCTGGGGCCAACGTCCTGACTTTC
TRBD1,TRBJ1-5,TRBV19,few,CASRGQGRGPQHF,TGTGCCAGTCGGGGACAGGGCAGGGGGCCCCAGCATTTT
TRBD1,TRBJ1-2,TRBV3-1/TRBV3-2,.,CASSPRQGSNYGYTF,TGTGCCAGCAGTCCCAGACAGGGGAGTAACTATGGCTACACCTTC
TRBD1,TRBJ1-2,TRBV5-1,.,CASSLDRGYGYTF,TGCGCCAGCAGCTTGGACAGGGGCTATGGCTACACCTTC
.,TRBJ2-1,TRBV6-6,.,CASSYSSLAIEQFF,TGTGCCAGCAGTTACTCGAGCCTAGCCATTGAGCAGTTCTTC
.,TRBJ2-1,TRBV28,.,CASSSNYNEQFF,TGTGCCAGCAGTTCAAATTACAATGAGCAGTTCTTC
TRBD2,TRBJ2-1,TRBV28,once,CASLRGGSYNEQFF,TGTGCCAGCCTCCGGGGGGGATCCTACAATGAGCAGTTCTTC
TRBD2,TRBJ2-1,TRBV28,.,CASRLYGLAGPERDEQFF,TGTGCCAGCAGACTTTACGGACTAGCGGGACCCGAACGCGATGAGCAGTTCTTC
.,TRBJ2-3,TRBV7-2,.,CASSFPSGVTDTQYF,TGTGCCAGCAGCTTTCCCTCAGGTGTCACAGATACGCAGTATTTT
TRBD2,TRBJ2-3,TRBV7-3,.,CASSLGLGRAQDTQYF,TGTGCCAGCAGCTTGGGGCTCGGGAGGGCCCAAGATACGCAGTATTTT
TRBD2,TRBJ2-2,TRBV11-3,.,CASSLAPGGTGELFF,TGTGCCAGCAGCTTAGCACCGGGGGGGACCGGGGAGCTGTTTTTT
.,TRBJ2-4,TRBV5-4,.,CASSMGQGEVIQYF,TGTGCCAGCAGCATGGGTCAGGGGGAGGTCATTCAGTACTTC
.,TRBJ2-7,TRBV18,.,CASSPRATAWQGHEQYF,TGTGCCAGCTCACCAAGGGCAACCGCGTGGCAGGGCCACGAGCAGTACTTC
TRBD1,TRBJ2-5,TRBV15,.,CATSSTRGSGQETQYF,TGTGCCACCAGCAGCACCAGGGGGAGTGGGCAAGAGACCCAGTACTTC
TRBD1,TRBJ1-1,TRBV28,.,CASSPYGRGQTEAFF,TGTGCCAGCAGTCCCTACGGCAGGGGGCAGACTGAAGCTTTCTTT
TRBD2,TRBJ2-3,TRBV4-3,.,CASSQESSGGRDTQYF,TGCGCCAGCAGCCAAGAGAGTAGCGGGGGTCGGGATACGCAGTATTTT
.,TRBJ2-3,TRBV5-1,.,CASSDPGGRDTQYF,TGCGCCAGCAGCGACCCCGGGGGGCGAGATACGCAGTATTTT
TRBD1,TRBJ2-2,TRBV18,.,CASSPRMGQGNTGELFF,TGTGCCAGCTCACCGAGGATGGGACAGGGGAACACCGGGGAGCTGTTTTTT